The 7 T cell receptor beta chains given below trace back to one sample, sequenced in a study of breast tumors, draining lymph nodes, adjacent tissues. TCRdb re-derived calls from the multiplex PCR reads in MiXCR, one entry per CDR3 protein. The sample yields about 300,000 distinct CDR3 sequences, roughly 30% seen once. Breast cancer patients provided tissue from their axillary draining lymph nodes. Sample: axillary lymph node tissue. These receptors were collected from a female donor with breast cancer. Some clones in this sample may be carry-over from other donors' samples.

This clonotype appeared many times. The rearrangement joins TRBV10-2 to TRBJ2-2; TRBD1 agrees at 9 bases. The V gene end was trimmed by 8 bases and the J gene end by 5 bases; junction bases not matched to a gene: 3. The V gene's germline CDR1 is WSHSY and CDR2 SAAADI. The CDR3 has 13 residues. CDR3 in amino acids: CASRGQGTGELFF. The CDR3 DNA sequence: TGCGCCAGCCGGGGACAGGGAACCGGGGAGCTGTTTTTT.

This clonotype was seen many times. The chain is built from TRBV11-3 and TRBJ2-7, with 7 bases fitting TRBD1. Germline CDR1 and CDR2: SGHNT and YENEEA. The V gene end was trimmed by 6 bases and the J gene end by 2 bases; junction bases not matched to a gene: 10. This CDR3 region has 15 residues. The CDR3 nucleotides read TGTGCCAGCAGTTATCCCCGACAGGGAACCTACGAGCAGTACTTC. Its protein is CASSYPRQGTYEQYF. Full variable domain (rest looked up from reference TRBV11-3 and TRBJ2-7): EAGVVQSPRYKIIEKKQPVAFWCNPISGHNTLYWYLQNLGQGPELLIRYENEEAVDDSQLPKDRFSAERLKGVDSTLKIQPAELGDSAVYLCASSYPRQGTYEQYFGPGTRLTVT.

This clonotype was counted many times. The chain joins TRBV15 to TRBJ1-3; tentatively, D is TRBD1 (6 bases). This CDR3 comprises 15 residues. Deletions cut 2 bases from V and 4 bases from J, with 12 bases between. Germline V gives CDR1 LNHNV, CDR2 YYDKDF (reference sequence). The chain's CDR3 is CATSRNRDTGNTIYF. The CDR3 DNA reads TGTGCCACCAGCAGAAACCGGGACACCGGAAACACCATATATTTT.

At least ten counts were recorded for this clonotype. This chain joins TRBV5-8 and TRBJ2-5; TRBD2 matches 8 bases. The CDR3 contains 14 residues. Unmatched junction bases numbered 8, after V lost 6 bases and J lost 4 bases. Germline CDR1 SGHTS, CDR2 YDEGEE. The CDR3 DNA is TGTGCCAGCAATACGGGAGGGGAGGGAGAGACCCAGTACTTC. This encodes CASNTGGEGETQYF.

This clonotype was recorded a few times. The chain recombines TRBV6-2 or TRBV6-3 with TRBJ2-3, with 9 bases lining up with TRBD2. Germline-derived CDR1 and CDR2 are MNHEY and SVGEGT. V lost 2 bases and J lost 14; bases outside the gene matches: 5. CDR3 length: 12 residues. The DNA for the CDR3 is TGTGCCAGCAGTTACGGAAGGACTAGCGTGTATTTT. It specifies CASSYGRTSVYF.

The sample holds many counts of this clonotype. This chain links TRBV7-8 with TRBJ2-4; 8 bases agree with TRBD2. The junction had 8 bases not matched to a gene; V was cut back by 1 base and J by 3 bases. Germline V gene lookup returns CDR1 SGHVS and CDR2 FQNEAQ. The CDR3 loop spans 17 amino acids. CDR3 in DNA: TGTGCCAGCAGCTTAGGGGGAGCGGGGGTAGGCAAAAACATTCAGTACTTC. It is translated as CASSLGGAGVGKNIQYF.

This clonotype was counted at least ten times. This chain uses TRBV7-2 with TRBJ2-7; possible D gene TRBD2, 5 bases. The V gene lost 1 base and the J gene lost 0 bases, with 16 bases spanning the gap. The CDR3 totals 17 residues. Germline V gene data show CDR1 as SGHTA and CDR2 as FQGNSA. The CDR3: CASSLDPRVPSSYEQYF. For the CDR3, the DNA is TGTGCCAGCAGCTTAGACCCGCGGGTACCAAGCTCCTACGAGCAGTACTTC. Variable domain in full (rest from reference TRBV7-2 and TRBJ2-7): GAGVSQSPSNKVTEKGKDVELRCDPISGHTALYWYRQSLGQGLEFLIYFQGNSAPDKSGLPSDRFSAERTGGSVSTLTIQRTQQEDSAVYLCASSLDPRVPSSYEQYFGPGTRLTVT.